This entry describes one T cell receptor (beta chain). What it binds is not known. The sample is drawn from a study of CXCR3-negative and CXCR3-positive naive CD8 T cells. Overall study context: Roughly 130 million TRB reads were obtained in total, which works out to about 1.5 +/- 0.3 million per library. Study-wide results and caveats: Against CXCR3-negative naive cells, CXCR3-positive naive cells showed more hydrophobic TRB CDR3s. Naive CXCR3-positive and CXCR3-negative cells shared TRBV-TRBJ usage; memory cells diverged.

The authors prepared UMI-labeled TRB cDNA libraries by 5' RACE. Reprocessing the 5' RACE reads, TCRdb reports a single entry for every CDR3 protein and omits DNA. The data show about 84,000 distinct CDR3 sequences, and the top ten clones hold about 0.62%. This CDR3 is built from 17 residues. The germline gives CDR1 MDHEN, CDR2 SYDVKM. Each CD8+ T cell subset was sorted in triplicate, around 300,000 cells each. CD45RO-CCR7+CD27+CD95- marked naive CD8+ T cells. The TCR was taken from a human donor in good health. Some clones in this sample may be carry-over from other donors' samples. The genes are TRBV28 and TRBJ2-7; TCRdb names TRBD2, which stays unverified in the absence of DNA. The sample consisted of naive CXCR3+ CD8+ T cells from blood. The subset was: CD45RO-CCR7+CD27+CD95- naive CD8+ T cells expressing CXCR3 (TNR3+). CDR3 region: CASSARPGLAFFYEQYF.